This TCR beta chain is drawn from a study of cytomegalovirus exposure and HLA in healthy donors. Germline CDR1 reads SEHNR; CDR2 reads FQNEAQ (reference sequence). This CDR3 comprises 12 residues. Concerning this clone itself: Its antigen is unknown. At one end, the junction sequence differs from germline, possibly due to a read error.

PCR amplification relied on 60 Vbeta primers (plus 13 Jbeta primers). Measured with immunoSEQ multiplex PCR; TCRdb has only the in-frame clones, and not every one. The sample includes fewer than 95,000 clones, around three quarters of them seen just once. Whole-study results and caveats: A later analysis found most CMV-associated TCR beta chains apparently HLA-restricted. In a later analysis, an Asian-associated ancestry cluster reportedly showed fewer N-insertions than the approximately 700-donor mean. Highly shared variants forming one cluster were likely a sequencing artifact. The classifier, whose performance was assessed in both the original and validation cohorts, reportedly diagnosed cytomegalovirus status with high specificity and sensitivity.

The sequenced sample was PBMCs. J is TRBJ2-7 and V is TRBV7-9; maybe TRBD2 (5 bases). The sequence derives from a man in his forties or fifties in good health and CMV-seronegative. This chain's CDR3 is CSSSLVRDEQYF. DNA for the CDR3: TGTTCCAGCAGCCTGGTGAGGGACGAGCAGTACTTC.